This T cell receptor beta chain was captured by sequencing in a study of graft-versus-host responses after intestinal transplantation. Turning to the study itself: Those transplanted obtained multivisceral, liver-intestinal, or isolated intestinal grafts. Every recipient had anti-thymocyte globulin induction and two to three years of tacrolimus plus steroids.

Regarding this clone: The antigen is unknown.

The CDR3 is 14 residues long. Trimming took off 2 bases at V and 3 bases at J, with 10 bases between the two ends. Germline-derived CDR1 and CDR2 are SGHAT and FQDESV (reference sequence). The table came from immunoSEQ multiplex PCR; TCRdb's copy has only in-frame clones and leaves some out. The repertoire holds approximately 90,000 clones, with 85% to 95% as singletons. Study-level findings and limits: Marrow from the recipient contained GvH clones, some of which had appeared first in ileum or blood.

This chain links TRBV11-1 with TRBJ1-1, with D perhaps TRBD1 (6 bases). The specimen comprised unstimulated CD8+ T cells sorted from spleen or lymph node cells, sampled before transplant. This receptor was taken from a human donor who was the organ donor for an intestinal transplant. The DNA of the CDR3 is TGTGCCAGCAGCTTAAGGGGGTCGGACACTGAAGCTTTCTTT. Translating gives CASSLRGSDTEAFF.